What follows are 21 T cell receptor beta chains derived from one specimen sequenced in a study of neurological immune-mediated disorders. TCRdb re-called the 5' RACE reads through MiXCR, storing one row per CDR3 protein. Of tens of thousands of distinct CDR3 sequences listed, approximately 10% are singletons. Sequencing input: CD4+ T cells from blood. These receptors all stem from a woman aged 25 to 39 with HTLV-1-associated myelopathy (HAM/TSP).

This clonotype was found many times. The chain joins TRBV6-5 to TRBJ2-3; no clear D gene. Trimming cost V 0 bases and J 3 bases, with 4 bases left between them. The CDR3 is made up of 13 amino acids. Germline V CDR1 and CDR2: MNHEY, SVGAGI. The CDR3 protein is CASSYSLTDTQYF. The CDR3 region has the DNA TGTGCCAGCAGTTACTCACTGACAGATACGCAGTATTTT.

This clonotype was found many times. V gene TRBV4-2 combines with J gene TRBJ2-3, with TRBD2 matching 10 bases. V was pared by 0 bases and J by 6 bases, with 9 bases of the junction left unmatched. CDR1 is LGHNA, CDR2 YNFKEQ, per germline. The CDR3 is 17 amino acids. CDR3 protein: CASSQDVAGGSWDTQYF. Here the CDR3 DNA reads TGTGCCAGCAGCCAAGATGTAGCGGGGGGCTCTTGGGATACGCAGTATTTT.

This clonotype was counted ten times or more. The CDR3 sequence: CASSSGITNEKLFF. As DNA, the CDR3 is TGCGCCAGCAGCTCAGGGATAACTAATGAAAAACTGTTTTTT. The chain couples TRBV5-1 to TRBJ1-4; the D gene is possibly TRBD1 (5 bases). Germline-derived CDR1 and CDR2 are SGHRS and YFSETQ. Trimming shortened V by 3 bases and J by 1 base, and 7 bases separated the two germline ends. The length of the CDR3 is 14 residues.

Many counts were recorded for this clonotype. The V call is TRBV5-1, the J call TRBJ1-1; tentative D call: TRBD1 (6 bases). Germline V lookup: CDR1 SGHRS, CDR2 YFSETQ. Trimming cost V 4 bases and J 4 bases, with 14 bases left between them. The CDR3 extends over 14 amino acids. In DNA form, the CDR3 reads TGCGCCAGCAGCCGGGGGCAGATGGGCACTGAAGCTTTCTTT. It translates to CASSRGQMGTEAFF.

The V and J genes are TRBV23-1 and TRBJ2-3; TRBD1 matches 7 bases. TRBV23-1 belongs to the ORF category, with a function that is uncertain. The length of the CDR3 is 13 residues. The ends lost 0 bases at V and 14 bases at J; junction bases unmatched: 8. The CDR3 spells CASSQSTRGSLYF. The CDR3 region has the DNA TGCGCCAGCAGTCAATCCACCAGGGGGAGTTTGTATTTT.

This clonotype was found many times. This chain joins TRBV18 and TRBJ1-5, with 8 positions matching TRBD1. J was trimmed by 6 bases and V by 6 bases; bases with no gene match: 10. Germline lookup yields CDR1 KGHSH and CDR2 LQKENI. The CDR3 is 15 amino acids. The CDR3 protein is CASSPTGGGRQPQHF. CDR3 DNA sequence: TGTGCCAGCTCGCCTACAGGGGGTGGTCGTCAGCCCCAGCATTTT.

At least ten counts were recorded for this clonotype. The V call is TRBV24-1, the J call TRBJ2-1; D call uncertain. The CDR3 loop spans 13 amino acids. Germline CDR1 and CDR2: KGHDR and SFDVKD. Trimming pared 9 bases from V and 1 base from J, leaving 9 bases between. This CDR3 is CATRGSSYNEQFF. CDR3 DNA: TGTGCCACCCGCGGCAGTTCCTACAATGAGCAGTTCTTC.

This clonotype is medium-sized by share. The chain recombines TRBV20-1 with TRBJ2-5; no clear D gene. The CDR3 spans 15 residues. Trimming took off 3 bases at V and 3 bases at J, with 17 bases between the two ends. Looked up from germline, CDR1 is DFQATT and CDR2 is SNEGSKA (reference sequence). The CDR3 nucleotides are TGCAGTGCTAGTTCTTTCGAAGGTTTTAAAGAGACCCAGTACTTC. It translates to CSASSFEGFKETQYF.

This clonotype is labeled medium-sized (0.01 to 0.1%). J is TRBJ1-1 and V is TRBV7-6, with TRBD1 matching over 9 bases. Looked up from germline, CDR1 is SGHVS and CDR2 is FNYEAQ. The CDR3 loop spans 15 amino acids. J lost 3 bases, V lost 1 base, and 3 bases had no gene match. This CDR3 is CASSLVGQGYTEAFF. The CDR3 DNA is TGTGCCAGCAGCTTAGTAGGACAGGGGTACACTGAAGCTTTCTTT.

This clonotype was found many times. The genes are TRBV3-1 and TRBJ2-3, with D tentatively TRBD1 (5 bases). The CDR3 length is 16 residues. Trimming cost V 2 bases and J 2 bases, with 14 bases left between them. Germline V gene data show CDR1 as LGHDT and CDR2 as YNNKEL (reference sequence). The CDR3, as DNA: TGTGCCAGCAGCCAAAAGGGTAGGGGAAACACAGATACGCAGTATTTT. Translated: CASSQKGRGNTDTQYF.

This clonotype was seen repeatedly, ten times or more. This chain uses TRBV10-3 with TRBJ1-2, with D perhaps TRBD1 (5 bases). Germline CDR1 is ENHRY and CDR2 is SYGVKD. CDR3 size: 13 residues. V was pared by 7 bases and J by 4 bases, with 13 bases between. The CDR3 DNA is TGTGCCATCACCCCGGGGGAGAGCTATGGCTACACCTTC. It encodes CAITPGESYGYTF.

This clonotype was recorded many times. This chain joins TRBV6-5 and TRBJ1-1, with D tentatively TRBD1 (6 bases). Trimming took 4 bases from V and 3 from J, leaving 15 bases between them. This CDR3 contains 15 residues. The germline V gene has CDR1 MNHEY and CDR2 SVGAGI. DNA of the CDR3: TGTGCCAGCAGTTGGGGGCACGGGGGGGACACTGAAGCTTTCTTT. This codes for CASSWGHGGDTEAFF.

This clonotype came up many times. The J gene is TRBJ1-2, the V gene TRBV7-6; D gene uncertain. V was trimmed by 4 bases and J by 2 bases, leaving 17 bases between them. Per germline, CDR1 SGHVS and CDR2 FNYEAQ. CDR3 size: 16 residues. The CDR3 loop reads CASSSAGPGSNYGYTF. The CDR3, as DNA: TGTGCCAGCAGCTCGGCCGGGCCGGGTAGCAACTATGGCTACACCTTC.

A single count supports this clonotype. The rearrangement joins TRBV5-1 to TRBJ1-6, with D unclear. V lost 5 bases to trimming and J lost 0 bases, with 12 bases between them. The CDR3 is 16 amino acids. Germline-derived CDR1 and CDR2 are SGHRS and YFSETQ. The CDR3 loop reads CASSISASSYNSPLHF. The CDR3, as DNA: TGCGCCAGCAGTATTTCCGCAAGCTCCTATAATTCACCCCTCCACTTT.

This clonotype has a count of ten or more. The rearrangement uses TRBV20-1 and TRBJ2-3, with TRBD2 matching over 7 bases. Per germline, CDR1 DFQATT and CDR2 SNEGSKA (reference sequence). The CDR3 has 15 residues. V gave up 1 base and J gave up 0 bases; unmatched junction bases: 4. The CDR3 is CSARVGGVSTDTQYF. In DNA form, the CDR3 reads TGCAGTGCTAGAGTGGGGGGGGTGAGCACAGATACGCAGTATTTT.

This clonotype was detected ten times or more. The J gene is TRBJ2-7, the V gene TRBV7-2; possibly TRBD2 for D (5 bases). V lost 1 base and J lost 0, with 10 bases in between. The CDR3 extends over 15 amino acids. Germline CDR1 is SGHTA and CDR2 is FQGNSA. The CDR3 DNA follows: TGTGCCAGCAGCTTAGAGGGCGGGCGCTCCTACGAGCAGTACTTC. Protein sequence: CASSLEGGRSYEQYF.

This clonotype has at least ten counts. The chain's CDR3 is CASSLQGQDGYTF. As DNA, the CDR3 is TGCGCCAGCAGCTTGCAGGGGCAGGATGGCTACACCTTC. This sequence joins TRBV5-1 and TRBJ1-2, with TRBD1 as a possible D gene (6 bases). The CDR3 is made up of 13 amino acids. The V gene lost 1 base and the J gene lost 6 bases, with 10 bases spanning the gap. Germline-derived CDR1 and CDR2 are SGHRS and YFSETQ.

The table lists this clonotype with many counts. The chain is built from TRBV10-3 and TRBJ1-2; 7 nucleotides match TRBD1. J lost 8 bases, V lost 3 bases, and 12 bases had no gene match. CDR1 is ENHRY and CDR2 is SYGVKD in the germline V gene. This CDR3 is 15 amino acids long. The CDR3 reads CAISDPDRVFGGYTF. The CDR3 DNA sequence: TGTGCCATCAGTGACCCCGACAGGGTTTTTGGAGGCTACACCTTC.

This clonotype was detected many times. The genes are TRBV29-1 and TRBJ2-1, with 8 positions matching TRBD2. Germline V CDR1 and CDR2: SQVTM, ANQGSEA. This CDR3 has 16 residues. With V trimmed by 8 bases and J by 6 bases, 18 bases remained unmatched. CDR3 coding DNA: TGCAGCACTAGTCCCGACGCGGGACTAGGACCCAATGAGCAGTTCTTC. It specifies CSTSPDAGLGPNEQFF.

This clonotype appeared many times. The chain recombines TRBV5-1 with TRBJ2-4; 7 positions agree with TRBD2. Trimming took 0 bases from V and 0 from J; bases not matched to a gene: 3. Germline loops: CDR1 SGHRS, CDR2 YFSETQ. CDR3 length: 16 amino acids. The CDR3, as DNA: TGCGCCAGCAGCTTGGAAGCGGGGCTAGCCAAAAACATTCAGTACTTC. As protein: CASSLEAGLAKNIQYF.

This clonotype came up many times. One end of the junction fails to match germline, which may point to a read error. The chain is built from TRBV7-9 and TRBJ1-3, with D possibly matching TRBD1 (5 bases). This CDR3 contains 13 residues. Germline V gives CDR1 SEHNR, CDR2 FQNEAQ (reference sequence). The CDR3: CASSLGGPSTMYF. In nucleotides, the CDR3 is TGTGCCAGCAGCTTAGGGGGCCCGAGCACCATGTATTTT.